The 30 T cell receptor beta chains listed next were all sequenced from one sample in a study of a mutant IDH1 vaccine in newly diagnosed glioma. These receptors' targets are unknown. The data were produced by immunoSEQ multiplex PCR, yet TCRdb's version contains in-frame clones alone and is incomplete. The table lists roughly 43,000 clones, roughly 80% of them singletons. Time point denoted: week 23, last vaccination. Vaccine doses each comprised 300 ug of mutant IDH1 20-mer peptide, with topical imiquimod. The sample was PBMCs, taken from a glioma patient whose treatment included an IDH1 peptide vaccine. These TCRs come from a man aged 45-60 years with glioma.

This chain connects TRBV9 to TRBJ1-1; no definite D call. There are 18 residues in the CDR3. V lost 2 bases and J lost 0, with 20 bases in between. In germline, CDR1 is SGDLS, CDR2 YYNGEE. The CDR3: CASSVEAKDRGMNTEAFF. CDR3 DNA sequence: TGTGCCAGCAGCGTCGAGGCGAAGGATCGTGGGATGAACACTGAAGCTTTCTTT.

V is TRBV13 and J is TRBJ2-1; 11 bases align to TRBD1. Germline CDR1 reads PRHDT; CDR2 reads FYEKMQ (reference sequence). The CDR3 covers 18 residues. V shed 6 bases, J shed 0 bases, and the junction held 10 bases outside the gene matches. CDR3 amino acids: CASRGGTGGRSSYNEQFF. CDR3 in DNA: TGTGCCAGCAGGGGAGGGACAGGGGGTCGAAGCTCCTACAATGAGCAGTTCTTC. Using reference TRBV13 and TRBJ2-1 for the parts outside the CDR3, the full variable domain is AAGVIQSPRHLIKEKRETATLKCYPIPRHDTVYWYQQGPGQDPQFLISFYEKMQSDKGSIPDRFSAQQFSDYHSELNMSSLELGDSALYFCASRGGTGGRSSYNEQFFGPGTRLTVL.

The chain carries TRBV29-1 and TRBJ1-1; D is unresolved. The CDR3 has 12 residues. The V gene lost 4 bases and the J gene lost 4 bases, with 10 bases spanning the gap. Germline CDR1 reads SQVTM; CDR2 reads ANQGSEA. The CDR3 sequence is CSVGDLGTEAFF. DNA of the CDR3: TGCAGCGTTGGAGATTTGGGCACTGAAGCTTTCTTT.

The chain recombines TRBV6-1 with TRBJ1-4; the D is unclear. The germline V gene encodes CDR1 MNHNS and CDR2 SASEGT. Trimming took 2 bases from V and 1 from J, leaving 11 bases between them. CDR3 size: 16 residues. The CDR3 reads CASSEPTQLTNEKLFF. The CDR3 nucleotides are TGTGCCAGCAGTGAACCGACACAGTTAACTAATGAAAAACTGTTTTTT.

The chain recombines TRBV13 with TRBJ2-5, with 7 positions matching TRBD2. The CDR3 totals 15 residues. CDR1 and CDR2 (germline): PRHDT, FYEKMQ (reference sequence). The V segment lost 5 bases and the J segment 2 bases; nucleotides outside the gene matches: 8. The CDR3 DNA sequence: TGTGCCAGCAGCCCCGGGGGGTGGGGACAAGAGACCCAGTACTTC. Translation gives CASSPGGWGQETQYF. Full variable domain (outside the CDR3, taken from reference TRBV13 and TRBJ2-5): AAGVIQSPRHLIKEKRETATLKCYPIPRHDTVYWYQQGPGQDPQFLISFYEKMQSDKGSIPDRFSAQQFSDYHSELNMSSLELGDSALYFCASSPGGWGQETQYFGPGTRLLVL.

This chain uses TRBV27 with TRBJ2-3, with 10 bases lining up with TRBD2. Germline V lookup: CDR1 MNHEY, CDR2 SMNVEV (reference sequence). V lost 6 bases and J lost 6; bases outside the gene matches: 6. The CDR3 consists of 14 residues. The CDR3 here is CASRSGGARDTQYF. CDR3 coding DNA: TGTGCCAGCAGGAGCGGGGGGGCGAGGGATACGCAGTATTTT.

J is TRBJ2-2 and V is TRBV5-4; 10 nucleotides align to TRBD2. Germline CDR1 is SGHNT and CDR2 is YYREEE (reference sequence). Germline trimming cut 0 bases from V and 1 base from J; bases unmatched to any gene: 0. The CDR3 consists of 16 residues. This CDR3 is CASSLGLAGNTGELFF. In DNA, the CDR3 is TGTGCCAGCAGCTTGGGACTAGCGGGGAACACCGGGGAGCTGTTTTTT.

The chain uses TRBV29-1 and TRBJ2-7, with TRBD1 identical over 10 bases. The CDR3 is 13 amino acids. The germline gives CDR1 SQVTM, CDR2 ANQGSEA. The J segment lost 6 bases and the V segment lost 4 bases, leaving 6 bases of the junction unmatched. Here the CDR3 DNA reads TGCAGCGTTGGGGGGACAGGGGTCATCGAGCAGTACTTC. Its protein is CSVGGTGVIEQYF.

This clone was recorded only once. V and J are TRBV5-6 and TRBJ2-3; TRBD1 matches at 9 bases. The CDR3 sequence is 16 residues long. V was clipped by 2 bases and J by 2 bases; unmatched bases: 6. Germline V gene sequence: CDR1 SGHDT, CDR2 YYEEEE. Here the CDR3 DNA reads TGTGCCAGCAGCTTCGACCGGACAGGGGCCACAGATACGCAGTATTTT. It encodes CASSFDRTGATDTQYF.

This clone was picked up a small number of times. V usage is TRBV29-1 and J usage is TRBJ2-3, with 8 bases that match TRBD1. Germline V gives CDR1 SQVTM, CDR2 ANQGSEA. With 1 base clipped from V and 6 bases from J, the junction kept 15 bases outside the gene matches. This CDR3 has 17 amino acids. The CDR3 DNA is TGCAGCGTTGAAGGACGTCCTGGGACAGGAAGGGGGGATACGCAGTATTTT. It is translated as CSVEGRPGTGRGDTQYF.

The V gene is TRBV2, the J gene TRBJ2-3; 11 nucleotides match TRBD2. The V gene end was trimmed by 6 bases and the J gene end by 8 bases; junction bases not matched to a gene: 13. The CDR3 sequence is 16 residues long. Germline loops: CDR1 SNHLY, CDR2 FYNNEI. CDR3 amino acids: CASSPTSGASVGTQYF. For the CDR3, the DNA is TGTGCCAGCAGCCCGACTAGCGGGGCCTCGGTGGGTACGCAGTATTTT.

The chain carries TRBV19 and TRBJ1-1; D unclear. This CDR3 is 11 amino acids long. The V gene's germline CDR1 is LNHDA and CDR2 SQIVND (reference sequence). V shed 4 bases and J shed 9 bases, with 9 bases lying between them. The CDR3 nucleotides are TGTGCCAGTAGTACCCTTAGCCAAGCTTTCTTT. Encoded protein: CASSTLSQAFF.

This clone was found a few times. This chain links TRBV2 with TRBJ1-4; tentative D call: TRBD1 (5 bases). With 4 bases removed from V and 7 bases from J, the gap between germline ends came to 7 bases. The CDR3 covers 12 residues. The V gene's germline CDR1 is SNHLY and CDR2 FYNNEI. For the CDR3, the DNA is TGTGCCAGCAGTGGGGGGGGTGAAAAACTGTTTTTT. This gives the protein CASSGGGEKLFF.

J is TRBJ1-3 and V is TRBV5-5; D ambiguous. Trimming cost V 0 bases and J 1 base, with 11 bases left between them. Germline CDR1 SGHKS, CDR2 YYEKEE (reference sequence). The CDR3 totals 16 residues. CDR3 sequence (DNA): TGTGCCAGCAGCTTGGCCGGCAGGAATTCTGGAAACACCATATATTTT. This sequence encodes CASSLAGRNSGNTIYF.

The chain carries TRBV6-5 and TRBJ2-5; a weak D match, TRBD2 (6 bases). The DNA matches TRBJ2-7 better at its end, which makes the J call doubtful. CDR3 length: 14 residues. Germline values: CDR1 MNHEY, CDR2 SVGAGI. The CDR3 loop is CASSYGRRGGEQYF. Written as DNA, the CDR3 is TGTGCCAGCAGTTACGGGAGAAGGGGAGGCGAGCAGTACTTC.

In this sample, this clone turned up a few times. This chain joins TRBV6-1 and TRBJ1-2, with no clear D. This CDR3 has 15 residues. From germline, CDR1 is MNHNS and CDR2 SASEGT. Trimming took off 1 base at V and 4 bases at J, with 13 bases between the two ends. The CDR3: CASSEGVTRAYGYTF. The DNA of the CDR3 is TGTGCCAGCAGTGAAGGCGTGACCAGAGCCTATGGCTACACCTTC.

The V call is TRBV19, the J call TRBJ2-7, with D maybe TRBD1 (9 bases). This CDR3 is built from 14 residues. Germline CDR1 and CDR2: LNHDA and SQIVND (reference sequence). The V gene lost 11 bases and the J gene lost 3 bases, with 20 bases spanning the gap. The CDR3 DNA is TGTGCCGGATACAGGGGGCGGGGGGACTACGAGCAGTACTTC. It translates to CAGYRGRGDYEQYF.

V and J are TRBV2 and TRBJ2-1; D uncertain. Trimming shortened V by 4 bases and J by 10 bases, and 8 bases separated the two germline ends. Germline V gives CDR1 SNHLY, CDR2 FYNNEI. CDR3 length: 11 residues. CDR3 protein: CASSVVWEQFF. CDR3 nucleotides: TGTGCCAGCAGTGTTGTTTGGGAGCAGTTCTTC.

The chain carries TRBV10-3 and TRBJ2-2; tentatively, D is TRBD2 (5 bases). Germline values: CDR1 ENHRY, CDR2 SYGVKD. The germline V and J ends were trimmed by 3 bases and 6 bases, with 11 bases remaining between them. The CDR3 has 14 amino acids. The CDR3 DNA follows: TGTGCCATCAGTGATCCCGGGATTGCCGGGGAGCTGTTTTTT. Translating it yields CAISDPGIAGELFF.

The rearrangement joins TRBV6-1 to TRBJ1-3, with D possibly matching TRBD1 (5 bases). The length of the CDR3 is 15 residues. Per the germline V gene, CDR1 is MNHNS and CDR2 is SASEGT. The germline V and J ends were trimmed by 3 bases and 4 bases, with 13 bases remaining between them. CDR3 sequence: CASSDYGARGNTIYF. CDR3 in DNA: TGTGCCAGCAGTGATTATGGGGCGAGGGGAAACACCATATATTTT.

V gene TRBV7-9 combines with J gene TRBJ2-2, with 7 nucleotides matching TRBD1. This CDR3 is built from 17 residues. Trimming at V came to 5 bases and at J to 4 bases, leaving 13 bases not matched to a gene. Germline assignment: CDR1 SEHNR and CDR2 FQNEAQ (reference sequence). CDR3 in amino acids: CASSPYKLNRGTGELFF. The CDR3 bases are TGTGCCAGCAGCCCATATAAGTTGAACAGGGGCACCGGGGAGCTGTTTTTT.

The J gene is TRBJ2-7, the V gene TRBV14; TRBD1 is a possible D gene (6 bases). Trimming cost V 6 bases and J 1 base, with 19 bases left between them. Germline loops: CDR1 SGHDN, CDR2 FVKESK. CDR3 length: 16 residues. This CDR3 reads CASSRLQGIRSYEQYF. The CDR3 DNA reads as TGTGCCAGCAGTCGGCTACAGGGAATTCGGTCCTACGAGCAGTACTTC.

J is TRBJ1-2 and V is TRBV13; maybe TRBD1 (5 bases). The CDR3 is 13 residues long. Per germline, CDR1 PRHDT and CDR2 FYEKMQ (reference sequence). Trimming left V 4 bases short and J 4 bases short, with 10 bases between. The CDR3 is CASSSQGSYGYTF. CDR3 DNA: TGTGCCAGCAGCTCGCAGGGATCCTATGGCTACACCTTC.

The chain couples TRBV6-1 to TRBJ2-3; no clear D gene. Germline loops: CDR1 MNHNS, CDR2 SASEGT. The CDR3 runs 11 residues. V shed 5 bases and J shed 8 bases, with 8 bases lying between them. CDR3: CASSFGITQYF. The CDR3 nucleotides read TGTGCCAGCAGTTTCGGTATTACGCAGTATTTT.

This chain links TRBV7-2 with TRBJ1-1; D is ambiguous. CDR3 length: 17 residues. In germline, CDR1 is SGHTA, CDR2 FQGNSA. V was shortened by 1 base and J by 5 bases, with 20 bases between the two germline ends. In nucleotides, the CDR3 is TGTGCCAGCAGCTTAGAAACGAAACTACCCGAGGGAACTGAAGCTTTCTTT. Translating it yields CASSLETKLPEGTEAFF.

The V and J genes are TRBV30 and TRBJ2-7; D possibly matches TRBD1 or TRBD2 (5 bases each). The CDR3 is 14 residues long. Germline CDR1 and CDR2: GTSNPN and SVGIG (reference sequence). V shed 2 bases and J shed 5 bases, with 16 bases lying between them. The CDR3 loop is CAWSTGTGSDEQYF. As DNA, the CDR3 is TGTGCCTGGAGTACCGGGACGGGGTCTGACGAGCAGTACTTC.

The V and J genes are TRBV7-2 and TRBJ1-3; TRBD1 is a possible D gene (5 bases). Germline CDR1 and CDR2: SGHTA and FQGNSA. V was clipped by 1 base and J by 4 bases, with 11 bases between them. This CDR3 contains 15 residues. The CDR3 nucleotides are TGTGCCAGCAGCTTAGGGGCCCGGGGGGGAAACACCATATATTTT. It codes for CASSLGARGGNTIYF.

The chain joins TRBV6-5 to TRBJ2-1; 11 bases match TRBD1. Germline loops: CDR1 MNHEY, CDR2 SVGAGI. V lost 6 bases to trimming and J lost 7 bases; unmatched junction nucleotides: 8. The CDR3 runs 15 residues. CDR3: CASRARGDRGNEQFF. CDR3 DNA: TGTGCCAGCAGAGCCCGAGGGGACAGGGGGAATGAGCAGTTCTTC.

The J gene is TRBJ2-1, the V gene TRBV5-1, with D possibly TRBD1 on 6 matching bases. The CDR3 runs to 17 residues. V was shortened by 4 bases and J by 2 bases, with 19 bases between the two germline ends. The V gene's germline CDR1 is SGHRS and CDR2 YFSETQ. The CDR3: CASSILSPGQPYNEQFF. The CDR3 DNA follows: TGCGCCAGCAGCATACTTTCCCCCGGACAGCCCTACAATGAGCAGTTCTTC.

The chain recombines TRBV5-6 with TRBJ1-2; D perhaps matches TRBD1 (5 bases). CDR1 and CDR2 from the germline V gene are SGHDT and YYEEEE. The CDR3 spans 15 residues. V lost 4 bases to trimming and J lost 3 bases, with 16 bases between them. CDR3 amino acids: CASSPDNRYYYGYTF. The DNA for the CDR3 is TGTGCCAGCAGCCCGGACAACCGATACTACTATGGCTACACCTTC.